Shown below are 18 T cell receptor beta chains from a single sample sequenced in a study of T cell responses to AZD1222 COVID-19 vaccine. Produced via immunoSEQ multiplex PCR; TCRdb's table is partial and in-frame only. The data contain 100,000 or so clones, approximately 86% of them singletons. The sequencing here drew on peripheral blood, taken on day 0 of AZD1222 vaccination. These receptors all stem from an adult in good health.

The chain is built from TRBV4-2 and TRBJ2-7, with D possibly TRBD2 on 6 matching bases. Trimming pared 0 bases from V and 0 bases from J, leaving 18 bases between. Germline loops: CDR1 LGHNA, CDR2 YNFKEQ. This CDR3 has 18 residues. CDR3 in amino acids: CASSQDHGSGIVSYEQYF. The DNA of the CDR3 is TGTGCCAGCAGCCAAGATCACGGGAGCGGCATAGTCTCCTACGAGCAGTACTTC.

The rearrangement joins TRBV30 to TRBJ2-5; D is possibly TRBD2 (6 bases). The V end lost 2 bases, the J end lost 4 bases, and 11 bases lay between the germline ends. This CDR3 region has 13 residues. Germline-derived CDR1 and CDR2 are GTSNPN and SVGIG (reference sequence). CDR3 DNA sequence: TGTGCCTGGAGTAAGGGACTTGGAGAGACCCAGTACTTC. Translating gives CAWSKGLGETQYF.

This rearrangement joins TRBV14 to TRBJ2-2, with TRBD2 matching 8 bases. The V segment lost 2 bases and the J segment 5 bases; nucleotides outside the gene matches: 19. CDR1 is SGHDN, CDR2 FVKESK, per germline. CDR3 length equals 20 residues. In nucleotides, the CDR3 is TGTGCCAGCAGCCAACTAGAAGGCCGACTGGGGACTAGTAGGACCGGGGAGCTGTTTTTT. This sequence encodes CASSQLEGRLGTSRTGELFF.

The CDR3 is CASSLLSGGAAGELFF. CDR3 in DNA: TGTGCCAGCAGCTTACTCTCGGGAGGAGCCGCCGGGGAGCTGTTTTTT. The chain is built from TRBV7-2 and TRBJ2-2; 7 bases map to TRBD2. Germline trimming cut 2 bases from V and 6 bases from J; bases unmatched to any gene: 9. Per the germline V gene, CDR1 is SGHTA and CDR2 is FQGNSA. The length of the CDR3 is 16 residues.

The V gene is TRBV9, the J gene TRBJ1-1, with D possibly matching TRBD1 (6 bases). This CDR3 contains 13 residues. The germline V gene has CDR1 SGDLS and CDR2 YYNGEE. V dropped 4 bases and J dropped 4 bases, with 11 bases sitting between them. Written as DNA, the CDR3 is TGTGCCAGCAGCCCACAGGGTGGCACTGAAGCTTTCTTT. Its protein product is CASSPQGGTEAFF.

The chain carries TRBV9 and TRBJ2-2; D tentatively reads TRBD1 or TRBD2 (5 bases each). Germline V gives CDR1 SGDLS, CDR2 YYNGEE. The V end was cut by 4 bases, the J end by 7 bases, with 11 bases between. The length of the CDR3 is 13 residues. The CDR3 here is CASSPRGHGELFF. CDR3 in DNA: TGTGCCAGCAGCCCGAGGGGCCACGGGGAGCTGTTTTTT.

This rearrangement joins TRBV6-1 to TRBJ1-2; D unclear. Germline CDR1 MNHNS, CDR2 SASEGT. V lost 2 bases to trimming and J lost 8 bases, with 9 bases between them. The CDR3 is made up of 12 amino acids. CDR3 sequence reads: CASSERPRGYTF. Written as DNA, the CDR3 is TGTGCCAGCAGTGAAAGGCCTCGAGGCTACACCTTC.

The chain joins TRBV7-2 to TRBJ2-1, with 7 bases that match TRBD2. J was trimmed by 4 bases and V by 2 bases; bases with no gene match: 5. There are 15 residues in the CDR3. Germline V CDR1 and CDR2: SGHTA, FQGNSA. Here the CDR3 DNA reads TGTGCCAGCAGCTTAATTAGCGGGCCTTACAATGAGCAGTTCTTC. It encodes CASSLISGPYNEQFF.

This sequence joins TRBV10-3 and TRBJ2-1; D is ambiguous. Germline loops: CDR1 ENHRY, CDR2 SYGVKD. The CDR3 length is 14 residues. V was pared by 2 bases and J by 4 bases, with 9 bases between. This chain's CDR3 is CAISELTQYNEQFF. Written as DNA, the CDR3 is TGTGCCATCAGTGAGCTTACACAATACAATGAGCAGTTCTTC.

V is TRBV19 and J is TRBJ1-6; D might be TRBD1 (6 bases). The CDR3 runs 14 residues. The V gene lost 10 bases and the J gene lost 8 bases, with 18 bases spanning the gap. The germline gives CDR1 LNHDA, CDR2 SQIVND (reference sequence). CDR3 in DNA: TGTGCCACCACGATAACAGGGTATGATTCACCCCTCCACTTT. Its translation: CATTITGYDSPLHF.

The chain is built from TRBV24-1 and TRBJ2-6; 7 bases match TRBD2. CDR3 length equals 17 residues. The trim removed 2 bases at V and 4 bases at J, leaving 7 bases unmatched. CDR1 is KGHDR and CDR2 is SFDVKD in the germline V gene. CDR3 sequence: CATSDSPGGSGANVLTF. CDR3 nucleotides: TGTGCCACCAGTGATTCCCCCGGGGGGTCAGGGGCCAACGTCCTGACTTTC.

The J gene is TRBJ2-1, the V gene TRBV9; 14 nucleotides line up with TRBD2. Per the germline V gene, CDR1 is SGDLS and CDR2 is YYNGEE. The CDR3 is 17 amino acids. Trimming at V came to 3 bases and at J to 2 bases, leaving 4 bases not matched to a gene. This CDR3 is CASSAGTSGSPYNEQFF. CDR3 nucleotide sequence: TGTGCCAGCAGCGCAGGGACTAGCGGGAGCCCCTACAATGAGCAGTTCTTC. The whole variable domain, filled in from reference TRBV9 and TRBJ2-1, reads DSGVTQTPKHLITATGQRVTLRCSPRSGDLSVYWYQQSLDQGLQFLIQYYNGEERAKGNILERFSAQQFPDLHSELNLSSLELGDSALYFCASSAGTSGSPYNEQFFGPGTRLTVL.

The chain joins TRBV15 to TRBJ1-2; D is unresolved. The V gene lost 0 bases and the J gene lost 2 bases, with 1 base spanning the gap. This CDR3 has 12 residues. CDR1 and CDR2 from the germline V gene are LNHNV and YYDKDF (reference sequence). Here the CDR3 reads CATSRDNYGYTF. CDR3 sequence (DNA): TGTGCCACCAGCAGAGACAACTATGGCTACACCTTC.

J is TRBJ2-7 and V is TRBV24-1, with 11 bases aligning to TRBD1. Trimming took 3 bases from V and 4 from J; bases not matched to a gene: 7. The CDR3 runs to 16 residues. In germline, CDR1 is KGHDR, CDR2 SFDVKD. CDR3 region: CATSDAGTGGGYEQYF. The CDR3 DNA follows: TGTGCCACCAGTGATGCGGGGACAGGGGGTGGGTACGAGCAGTACTTC.

This chain connects TRBV2 to TRBJ2-1, with 7 bases that match TRBD1. The CDR3 is 13 residues long. Germline trimming cut 8 bases from V and 2 bases from J; bases unmatched to any gene: 3. CDR1 and CDR2 from the germline V gene are SNHLY and FYNNEI. This chain's CDR3 is CASRDSTYNEQFF. In DNA, the CDR3 is TGTGCCAGCCGGGACAGCACCTACAATGAGCAGTTCTTC.

V and J are TRBV5-4 and TRBJ2-5; 11 nucleotides agree with TRBD1. The trim removed 4 bases at V and 5 bases at J, leaving 7 bases unmatched. The CDR3 covers 15 residues. From germline, CDR1 is SGHNT and CDR2 YYREEE (reference sequence). The CDR3 DNA is TGTGCCAGCAGCGAATGGACAGGGGGCCAGGAGACCCAGTACTTC. This sequence encodes CASSEWTGGQETQYF.

V and J are TRBV20-1 and TRBJ2-7; 7 bases map to TRBD1. J lost 2 bases, V lost 3 bases, and 4 bases had no gene match. Germline CDR1 reads DFQATT; CDR2 reads SNEGSKA (reference sequence). CDR3 length: 13 amino acids. CDR3 protein: CSASMGQPYEQYF. In DNA, the CDR3 is TGCAGTGCTAGTATGGGACAGCCCTACGAGCAGTACTTC.

CDR3 residues: CASKPGWQPQHF. The CDR3 DNA sequence: TGTGCCAGCAAACCCGGCTGGCAGCCCCAGCATTTT. V gene TRBV28 combines with J gene TRBJ1-5; D remains ambiguous. The CDR3 is made up of 12 amino acids. V was trimmed by 7 bases and J by 7 bases, leaving 11 bases between them. CDR1 MDHEN and CDR2 SYDVKM come from the germline V gene.